The 20 T cell receptor beta chains below all came from one sample that was sequenced in a study of OX40 agonist ivuxolimab in advanced cancers. Libraries were prepared by immunoSEQ multiplex PCR; TCRdb keeps only in-frame clonotypes and omits some of them. The data show about 69,000 clones, around 90% seen once. Sequencing used CD4+ or CD8+ T cells sorted from blood, obtained in a trial of the OX40 agonist ivuxolimab. The origin of the receptors is an adult with an advanced solid tumor such as melanoma, head and neck, liver or kidney cancer.

The chain combines TRBV7-6 with TRBJ2-1; D is unclear. There are 12 residues in the CDR3. Germline lookup yields CDR1 SGHVS and CDR2 FNYEAQ. V lost 1 base to trimming and J lost 7 bases, with 5 bases between them. The CDR3 nucleotides read TGTGCCAGCAGCTTAGGCAGGAATGAGCAGTTCTTC. This codes for CASSLGRNEQFF.

The CDR3 DNA is TGCGCCAGCAGCTTGGTCCCAGATAATGAAAAACTGTTTTTT. Translation: CASSLVPDNEKLFF. J is TRBJ1-4 and V is TRBV5-1; unclear D gene. CDR1 is SGHRS, CDR2 YFSETQ, per germline. The CDR3 runs 14 residues. V was clipped by 0 bases and J by 4 bases, with 7 bases between them. The variable domain in full, completed from reference TRBV5-1 and TRBJ1-4, reads KAGVTQTPRYLIKTRGQQVTLSCSPISGHRSVSWYQQTPGQGLQFLFEYFSETQRNKGNFPGRFSGRQFSNSRSEMNVSTLELGDSALYLCASSLVPDNEKLFFGSGTQLSVL.

The V gene is TRBV5-1, the J gene TRBJ2-5; 8 bases fit TRBD1. This CDR3 contains 15 residues. The ends lost 2 bases at V and 5 bases at J; junction bases unmatched: 8. CDR1 and CDR2 (germline): SGHRS, YFSETQ. This chain's CDR3 is CASSFSDRVGETQYF. Here the CDR3 DNA reads TGCGCCAGCAGCTTCTCGGACAGGGTAGGCGAGACCCAGTACTTC.

V and J are TRBV10-2 and TRBJ2-7; 13 bases match TRBD2. From germline, CDR1 is WSHSY and CDR2 SAAADI. The CDR3 has 17 amino acids. V shed 7 bases, J shed 3 bases, and the junction held 12 bases outside the gene matches. Here the CDR3 DNA reads TGCGCCAGCACCCGGACAGTTGGACTAGCGGGAGTCTACGAGCAGTACTTC. Translation: CASTRTVGLAGVYEQYF.

The CDR3 sequence is CASSPDSSSNQPQHF. The CDR3 nucleotides read TGTGCCAGCAGCCCGGACAGTTCCAGCAATCAGCCCCAGCATTTT. The chain has TRBV4-2 and TRBJ1-5; possible D gene TRBD1, 6 bases. Trimming removed 4 bases at V and 1 base at J, with 11 bases between. Germline V gene sequence: CDR1 LGHNA, CDR2 YNFKEQ. The CDR3 runs to 15 residues.

The chain links TRBV11-2 to TRBJ1-2, with D tentatively TRBD1 (6 bases). The germline V gene encodes CDR1 SGHAT and CDR2 FQNNGV. The CDR3 totals 13 residues. Trimming removed 5 bases from V and 2 bases from J, with 9 bases in between. The CDR3 loop reads CASSRTGNYGYTF. CDR3 DNA sequence: TGTGCCAGCAGCAGAACAGGGAACTATGGCTACACCTTC.

The chain joins TRBV6-6 to TRBJ2-2; unclear D gene. The germline V gene has CDR1 MNHNY and CDR2 SVGAGI (reference sequence). Trimming pared 5 bases from V and 3 bases from J, leaving 1 base between. CDR3 length equals 11 residues. This chain's CDR3 is CASSHTGELFF. CDR3 nucleotides: TGTGCCAGCAGTCACACCGGGGAGCTGTTTTTT.

V is TRBV29-1 and J is TRBJ2-1, with D possibly matching TRBD2 (5 bases). This CDR3 is built from 12 residues. The V gene lost 7 bases and the J gene lost 13 bases, with 20 bases spanning the gap. Germline assignment: CDR1 SQVTM and CDR2 ANQGSEA. DNA for the CDR3: TGCAGCGCAAGCGGCCCGTCCACCCTCCAGTTCTTC. Its translation: CSASGPSTLQFF.

This clone occurred once. This rearrangement joins TRBV6-1 to TRBJ1-5; D remains unclear. V was trimmed by 7 bases and J by 0 bases, leaving 7 bases between them. Germline lookup yields CDR1 MNHNS and CDR2 SASEGT. CDR3 length equals 13 residues. The CDR3 DNA reads TGTGCCAGCAAAACAGCTAGCAATCAGCCCCAGCATTTT. This sequence encodes CASKTASNQPQHF.

The rearrangement joins TRBV2 to TRBJ2-3, with TRBD2 matching over 7 bases. The CDR3 extends over 15 amino acids. The germline V gene encodes CDR1 SNHLY and CDR2 FYNNEI. J lost 0 bases, V lost 3 bases, and 3 bases had no gene match. CDR3 protein: CASSEAGASTDTQYF. CDR3 DNA sequence: TGTGCCAGCAGTGAGGCGGGAGCTAGCACAGATACGCAGTATTTT.

This clone rates as medium-sized. V usage is TRBV15 and J usage is TRBJ2-7, with 9 bases lining up with TRBD1. Trimming removed 5 bases from V and 5 bases from J; junction bases left unmatched: 7. This CDR3 is built from 14 residues. Germline CDR1 reads LNHNV; CDR2 reads YYDKDF (reference sequence). CDR3 protein: CATSAYRGQNEQYF. The CDR3 DNA sequence: TGTGCCACCAGCGCATACAGGGGGCAAAACGAGCAGTACTTC.

This clone was detected once. The genes are TRBV6-6 and TRBJ2-7; 7 nucleotides line up with TRBD1. Germline values: CDR1 MNHNY, CDR2 SVGAGI (reference sequence). V shed 6 bases and J 0 bases; nucleotides not matched to a gene: 8. This CDR3 region has 15 residues. CDR3 coding DNA: TGTGCCAGCAGGCCCGGGACAGCAAGCTCCTACGAGCAGTACTTC. Translating gives CASRPGTASSYEQYF.

The chain links TRBV5-5 to TRBJ2-3, with 7 positions matching TRBD1. CDR3 length equals 16 residues. From germline, CDR1 is SGHKS and CDR2 YYEKEE (reference sequence). Unmatched junction bases numbered 12, after V lost 4 bases and J lost 4 bases. The CDR3 coding sequence is TGTGCCAGCAGCCAAATGACAGGGCTCATTGCAGATACGCAGTATTTT. It codes for CASSQMTGLIADTQYF.

The rearrangement links TRBV19 to TRBJ2-6; D unclear. Germline CDR1 reads LNHDA; CDR2 reads SQIVND (reference sequence). The V end lost 5 bases, the J end lost 1 base, and 9 bases lay between the germline ends. This CDR3 spans 15 amino acids. In DNA, the CDR3 is TGTGCCAGTAGTCGATCGGTTTCTGGGGCCAACGTCCTGACTTTC. Translating gives CASSRSVSGANVLTF. The whole variable domain, remainder taken from reference TRBV19 and TRBJ2-6, is DGGITQSPKYLFRKEGQNVTLSCEQNLNHDAMYWYRQDPGQGLRLIYYSQIVNDFQKGDIAEGYSVSREKKESFPLTVTSAQKNPTAFYLCASSRSVSGANVLTFGAGSRLTVL.

In this sample, this clone turned up a few times. The chain carries TRBV11-2 and TRBJ2-4; the D call may be TRBD1 or TRBD2 (5 bases each). Deletions cut 1 base from V and 6 bases from J, with 13 bases between. CDR3 length: 15 residues. Looked up from germline, CDR1 is SGHAT and CDR2 is FQNNGV. This CDR3 is CASSLGEGSGNIQYF. Here the CDR3 DNA reads TGTGCCAGCAGCTTAGGCGAGGGGTCCGGAAACATTCAGTACTTC.

The chain joins TRBV18 to TRBJ1-1, with D unclear. The CDR3 covers 14 residues. Trimming removed 4 bases from V and 5 bases from J, with 14 bases in between. Germline loops: CDR1 KGHSH, CDR2 LQKENI. The CDR3 DNA reads TGTGCCAGCTCACTACTTGGGGAATTGACTGAAGCTTTCTTT. Translated, it gives CASSLLGELTEAFF.

The rearrangement uses TRBV5-6 and TRBJ2-1; TRBD1 or TRBD2 may be the D gene (5 bases each). V was clipped by 8 bases and J by 12 bases, with 24 bases between them. Germline CDR1 is SGHDT and CDR2 is YYEEEE. This CDR3 region has 14 residues. The CDR3 loop reads CASRDAQGSSAQFF. CDR3 sequence (DNA): TGTGCCAGTAGGGACGCCCAAGGATCCTCTGCGCAGTTCTTC.

This chain links TRBV28 with TRBJ1-2, with D unclear. With 8 bases removed from V and 5 bases from J, the gap between germline ends came to 12 bases. There are 12 residues in the CDR3. Germline CDR1 reads MDHEN; CDR2 reads SYDVKM. CDR3 DNA sequence: TGTGCCAGCCATAGAGGCGAGTATGGCTACACCTTC. This sequence encodes CASHRGEYGYTF.

The chain carries TRBV7-2 and TRBJ1-5; TRBD1 is a possible D gene (6 bases). CDR1 and CDR2 (germline): SGHTA, FQGNSA. Deletions cut 5 bases from V and 2 bases from J, with 10 bases between. The CDR3 extends over 14 amino acids. The CDR3 sequence: CASSPDSGNQPQHF. The DNA for the CDR3 is TGTGCCAGCAGCCCGGACAGTGGCAATCAGCCCCAGCATTTT.

The chain employs TRBV4-1 and TRBJ2-7, with TRBD1 matching over 7 bases. The CDR3 covers 15 residues. J was trimmed by 3 bases and V by 3 bases; bases with no gene match: 8. The germline V gene encodes CDR1 MGHRA and CDR2 YSYEKL. CDR3 DNA: TGCGCCAGCAGCCAGACCGGGACAGATCTCTACGAGCAGTACTTC. This translates into CASSQTGTDLYEQYF.